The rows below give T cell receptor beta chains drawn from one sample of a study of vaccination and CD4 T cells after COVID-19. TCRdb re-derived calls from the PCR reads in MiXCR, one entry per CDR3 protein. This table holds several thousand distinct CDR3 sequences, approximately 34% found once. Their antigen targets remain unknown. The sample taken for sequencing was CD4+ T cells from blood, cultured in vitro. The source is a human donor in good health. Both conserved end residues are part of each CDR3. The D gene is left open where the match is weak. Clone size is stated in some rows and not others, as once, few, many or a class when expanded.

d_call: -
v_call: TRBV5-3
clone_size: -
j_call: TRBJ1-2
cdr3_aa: CARSLAGAQTGSGYTF
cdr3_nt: TGTGCCAGAAGCTTGGCGGGGGCGCAAACCGGGAGTGGCTACACCTTC

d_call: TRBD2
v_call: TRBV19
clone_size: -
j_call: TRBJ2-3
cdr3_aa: CASTLSGSYTDTQYF
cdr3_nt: TGTGCCAGTACCCTTAGCGGGAGCTACACAGATACGCAGTATTTT

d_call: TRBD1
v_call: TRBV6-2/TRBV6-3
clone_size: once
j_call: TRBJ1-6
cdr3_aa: CASSYPGTGGIIYNSPLHF
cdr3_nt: TGTGCCAGCAGTTACCCCGGGACAGGGGGCATCATCTATAATTCACCCCTCCACTTT

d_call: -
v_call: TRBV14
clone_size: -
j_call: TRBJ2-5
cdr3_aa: CASSPTGPGETQYF
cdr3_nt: TGTGCCAGCAGCCCTACCGGTCCGGGGGAGACCCAGTACTTC

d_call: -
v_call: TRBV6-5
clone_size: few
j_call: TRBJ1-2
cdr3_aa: CASSLVNYGYTF
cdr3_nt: TGTGCCAGCAGTTTGGTTAACTATGGCTACACCTTC

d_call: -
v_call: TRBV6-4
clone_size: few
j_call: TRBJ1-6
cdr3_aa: CASTGSPNSPLHF
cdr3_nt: TGTGCCAGCACCGGTAGTCCTAATTCACCCCTCCACTTT

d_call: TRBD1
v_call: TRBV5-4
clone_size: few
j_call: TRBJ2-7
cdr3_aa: CASSPTGYEQYF
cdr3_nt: TGTGCCAGCAGCCCGACAGGGTACGAGCAGTACTTC

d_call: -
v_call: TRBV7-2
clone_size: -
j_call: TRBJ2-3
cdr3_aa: CASSLNIDTQYF
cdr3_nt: TGTGCCAGCAGCCTCAATATAGATACGCAGTATTTT

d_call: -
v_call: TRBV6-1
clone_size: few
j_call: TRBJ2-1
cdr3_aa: CASRMDSGSYNEQFF
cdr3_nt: TGTGCCAGCAGAATGGACAGCGGCTCCTACAATGAGCAGTTCTTC

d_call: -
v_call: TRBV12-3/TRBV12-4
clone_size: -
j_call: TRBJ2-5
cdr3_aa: CASSLSPHWPHETQYF
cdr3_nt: TGTGCCAGCAGTTTGTCCCCACATTGGCCCCACGAGACCCAGTACTTC

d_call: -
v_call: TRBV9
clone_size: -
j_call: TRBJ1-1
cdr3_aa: CASSFTGDSEAFF
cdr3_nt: TGTGCCAGCAGCTTCACCGGGGATTCTGAAGCTTTCTTT

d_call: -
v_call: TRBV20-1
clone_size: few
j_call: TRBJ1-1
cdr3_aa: CSAAGQTEAFF
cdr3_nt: TGCAGTGCTGCGGGGCAGACTGAAGCTTTCTTT

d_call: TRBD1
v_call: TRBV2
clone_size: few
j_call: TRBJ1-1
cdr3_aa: CASSRQGPNTEAFF
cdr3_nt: TGTGCCAGCAGCCGACAGGGGCCGAACACTGAAGCTTTCTTT

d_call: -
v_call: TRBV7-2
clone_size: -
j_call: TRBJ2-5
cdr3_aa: CASSPLRETQYF
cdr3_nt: TGTGCCAGCAGCCCCTTAAGGGAGACCCAGTACTTC

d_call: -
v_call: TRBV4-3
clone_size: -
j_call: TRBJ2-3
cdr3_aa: CASSQDGTTDTQYF
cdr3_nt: TGCGCCAGCAGCCAAGACGGGACTACAGATACGCAGTATTTT

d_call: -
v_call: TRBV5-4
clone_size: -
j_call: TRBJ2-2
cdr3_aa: CASSLVAVRRSGELFF
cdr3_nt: TGTGCCAGCAGCTTGGTAGCAGTACGAAGGTCCGGGGAGCTGTTTTTT

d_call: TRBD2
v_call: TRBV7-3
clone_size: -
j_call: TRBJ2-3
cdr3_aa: CASSRRPGLNTDTQYF
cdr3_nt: TGTGCCAGCAGCCGGCGCCCGGGACTAAACACAGATACGCAGTATTTT

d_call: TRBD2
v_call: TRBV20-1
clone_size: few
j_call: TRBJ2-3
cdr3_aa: CSARSLAGTDTQYF
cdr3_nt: TGCAGTGCTAGAAGCCTAGCGGGCACAGATACGCAGTATTTT

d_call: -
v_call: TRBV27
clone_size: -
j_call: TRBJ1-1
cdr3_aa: CVSSRNRDGGTEAFF
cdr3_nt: TGTGTCAGCAGTAGAAACAGGGACGGCGGGACTGAAGCTTTCTTT

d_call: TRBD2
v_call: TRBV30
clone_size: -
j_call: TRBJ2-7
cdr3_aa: CAWSVQGLAGVPVGDEQYF
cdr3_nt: TGTGCCTGGAGTGTACAGGGCCTAGCGGGAGTACCTGTCGGTGACGAGCAGTACTTC

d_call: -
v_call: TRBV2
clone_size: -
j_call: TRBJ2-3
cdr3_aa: CASSDYGGWQPSTDTQYF
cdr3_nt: TGTGCCAGCAGTGATTATGGGGGTTGGCAACCTAGCACAGATACGCAGTATTTT

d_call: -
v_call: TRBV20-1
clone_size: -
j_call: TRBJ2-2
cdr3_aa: CSARGYDGNTGELFF
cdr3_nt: TGCAGTGCTAGAGGTTACGACGGGAACACCGGGGAGCTGTTTTTT

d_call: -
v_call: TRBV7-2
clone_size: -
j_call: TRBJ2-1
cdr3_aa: CASSLTKLEQFF
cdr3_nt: TGTGCCAGCAGCTTAACGAAACTTGAGCAGTTCTTC

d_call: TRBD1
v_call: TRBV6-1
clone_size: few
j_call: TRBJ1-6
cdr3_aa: CASTQPGQQSPLHF
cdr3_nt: TGTGCCAGCACCCAACCGGGACAGCAATCACCCCTCCACTTT

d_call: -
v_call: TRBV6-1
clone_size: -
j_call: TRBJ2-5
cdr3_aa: CAWETQYF
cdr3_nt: TGTGCCTGGGAGACCCAGTACTTC

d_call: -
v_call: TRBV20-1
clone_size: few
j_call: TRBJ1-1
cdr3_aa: CSATRGPMLTEAFF
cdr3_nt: TGCAGTGCTACCCGAGGACCGATGCTGACTGAAGCTTTCTTT

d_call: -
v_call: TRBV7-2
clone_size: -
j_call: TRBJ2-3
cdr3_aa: CASSLIGAAQYF
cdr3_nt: TGTGCCAGCAGCTTAATTGGGGCTGCGCAGTATTTT

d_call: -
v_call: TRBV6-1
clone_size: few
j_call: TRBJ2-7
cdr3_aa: CASRPTYYEQYF
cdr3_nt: TGTGCCAGCAGACCCACCTACTACGAGCAGTACTTC

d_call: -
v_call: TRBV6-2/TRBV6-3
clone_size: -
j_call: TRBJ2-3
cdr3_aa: CASRVWSADTQYF
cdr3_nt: TGTGCCAGCAGAGTGTGGAGTGCAGATACGCAGTATTTT

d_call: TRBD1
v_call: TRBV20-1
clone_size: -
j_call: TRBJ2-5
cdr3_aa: CSATRTGQETQYF
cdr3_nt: TGCAGTGCTACCCGGACAGGCCAAGAGACCCAGTACTTC

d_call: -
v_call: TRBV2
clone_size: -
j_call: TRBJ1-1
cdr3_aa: CASSVAAEAFF
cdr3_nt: TGTGCCAGCAGTGTCGCCGCTGAAGCTTTCTTT

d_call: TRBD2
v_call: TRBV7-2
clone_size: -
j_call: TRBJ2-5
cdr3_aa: CASSPRGGSGETQYF
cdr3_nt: TGTGCCAGCAGCCCTAGGGGCGGGAGTGGGGAGACCCAGTACTTC

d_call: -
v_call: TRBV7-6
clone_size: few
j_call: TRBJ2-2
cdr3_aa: CASSFTGEAGELFF
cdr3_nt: TGTGCCAGCAGCTTCACCGGGGAAGCCGGGGAGCTGTTTTTT

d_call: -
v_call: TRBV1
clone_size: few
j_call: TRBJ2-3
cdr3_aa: CTSPMGLAYTDTQYF
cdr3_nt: TGCACCAGCCCCATGGGACTAGCGTATACAGATACGCAGTATTTT

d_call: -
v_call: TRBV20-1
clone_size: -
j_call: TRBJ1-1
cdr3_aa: CSASLENTEAFF
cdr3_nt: TGCAGTGCTAGTCTGGAGAACACTGAAGCTTTCTTT

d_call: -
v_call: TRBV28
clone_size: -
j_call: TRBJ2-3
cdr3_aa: CASSPRGGTDTQYF
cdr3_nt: TGTGCCAGCAGCCCCCGAGGAGGGACAGATACGCAGTATTTT

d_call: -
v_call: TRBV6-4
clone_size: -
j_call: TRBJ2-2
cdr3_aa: CASSDGGGGASETGELFF
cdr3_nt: TGTGCCAGCAGTGACGGGGGGGGCGGGGCCTCGGAAACCGGGGAGCTGTTTTTT

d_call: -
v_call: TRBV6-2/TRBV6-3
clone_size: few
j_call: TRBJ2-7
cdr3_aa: CASSFTRDTPGEQYF
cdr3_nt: TGTGCCAGCAGTTTTACCCGGGACACCCCGGGCGAGCAGTACTTC

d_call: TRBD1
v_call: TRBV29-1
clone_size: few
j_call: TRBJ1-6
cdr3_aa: CSVEAGGGSPLHF
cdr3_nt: TGCAGCGTTGAAGCAGGGGGCGGCTCACCCCTCCACTTT

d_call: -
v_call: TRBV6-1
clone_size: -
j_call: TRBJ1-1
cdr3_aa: CASSEAWGSTEAFF
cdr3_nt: TGTGCCAGCAGTGAAGCGTGGGGGAGCACTGAAGCTTTCTTT

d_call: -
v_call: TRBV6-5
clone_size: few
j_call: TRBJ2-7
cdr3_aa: CASSYGTYEQYF
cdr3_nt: TGTGCCAGCAGTTACGGGACCTACGAGCAGTACTTC

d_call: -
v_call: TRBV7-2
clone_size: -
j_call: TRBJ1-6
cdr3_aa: CASSLVGPGLGYSPLHF
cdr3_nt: TGTGCCAGCAGCCTTGTGGGACCGGGCTTGGGATATTCACCCCTCCACTTT

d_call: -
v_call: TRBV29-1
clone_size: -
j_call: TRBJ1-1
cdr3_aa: CSVVVITEAFF
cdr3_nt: TGCAGCGTTGTGGTAATCACTGAAGCTTTCTTT

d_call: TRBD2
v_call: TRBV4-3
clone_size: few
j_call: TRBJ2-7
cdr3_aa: CASSQGPGLAGATYEQYF
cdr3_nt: TGCGCCAGCAGCCAAGGACCGGGACTAGCGGGAGCTACCTACGAGCAGTACTTC

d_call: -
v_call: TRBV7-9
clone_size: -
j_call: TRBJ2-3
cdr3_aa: CASSLASGAYYTDTQYF
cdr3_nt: TGTGCCAGCAGCTTAGCATCCGGGGCGTACTACACAGATACGCAGTATTTT

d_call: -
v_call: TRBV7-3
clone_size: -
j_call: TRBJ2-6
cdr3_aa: CASSVGMPGKGLTF
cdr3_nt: TGTGCCAGCAGCGTGGGGATGCCAGGCAAGGGCCTGACTTTC

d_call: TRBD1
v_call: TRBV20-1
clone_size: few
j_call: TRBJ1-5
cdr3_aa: CSARERQGASQPQHF
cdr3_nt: TGCAGTGCTAGAGAGAGACAGGGGGCTTCTCAGCCCCAGCATTTT

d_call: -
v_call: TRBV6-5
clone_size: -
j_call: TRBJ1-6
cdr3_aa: CASSYRIQGKRSPLHF
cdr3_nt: TGTGCCAGCAGTTACAGAATACAGGGAAAGCGTTCACCCCTCCACTTT

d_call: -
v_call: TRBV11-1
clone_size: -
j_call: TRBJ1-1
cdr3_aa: CASSPDTEAFF
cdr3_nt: TGTGCCAGCAGCCCCGACACTGAAGCTTTCTTT

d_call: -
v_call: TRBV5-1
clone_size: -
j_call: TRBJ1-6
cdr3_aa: CASSLAGATNTPLHF
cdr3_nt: TGCGCCAGCAGCTTGGCCGGGGCTACTAATACACCCCTCCACTTT

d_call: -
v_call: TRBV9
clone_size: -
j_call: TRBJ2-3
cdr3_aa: CASSVGADTQYF
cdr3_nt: TGTGCCAGCAGCGTAGGTGCGGATACGCAGTATTTT

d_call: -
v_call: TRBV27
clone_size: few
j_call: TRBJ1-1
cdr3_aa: CASSFAGTEAFF
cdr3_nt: TGTGCCAGCAGTTTTGCAGGGACTGAAGCTTTCTTT

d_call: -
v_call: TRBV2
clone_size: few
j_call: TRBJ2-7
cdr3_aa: CASDSEFYEQYF
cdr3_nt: TGTGCCAGCGACAGCGAATTCTACGAGCAGTACTTC

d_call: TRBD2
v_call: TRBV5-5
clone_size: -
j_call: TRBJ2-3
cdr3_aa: CASRPGGVTDTQYF
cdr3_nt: TGTGCCAGCAGACCTGGGGGGGTCACAGATACGCAGTATTTT